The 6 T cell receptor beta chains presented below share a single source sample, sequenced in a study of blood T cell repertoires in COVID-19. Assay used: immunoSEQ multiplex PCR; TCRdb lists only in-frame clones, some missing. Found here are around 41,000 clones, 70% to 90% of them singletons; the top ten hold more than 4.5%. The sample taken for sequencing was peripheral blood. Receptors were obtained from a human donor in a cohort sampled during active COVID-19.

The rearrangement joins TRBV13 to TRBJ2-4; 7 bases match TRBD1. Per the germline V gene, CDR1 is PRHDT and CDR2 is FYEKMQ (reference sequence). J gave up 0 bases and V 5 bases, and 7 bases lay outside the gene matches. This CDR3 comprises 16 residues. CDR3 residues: CASSEQGSLAKNIQYF. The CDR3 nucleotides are TGTGCCAGCAGCGAACAGGGGTCACTAGCCAAAAACATTCAGTACTTC. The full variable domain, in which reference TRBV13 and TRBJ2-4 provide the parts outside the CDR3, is AAGVIQSPRHLIKEKRETATLKCYPIPRHDTVYWYQQGPGQDPQFLISFYEKMQSDKGSIPDRFSAQQFSDYHSELNMSSLELGDSALYFCASSEQGSLAKNIQYFGAGTRLSVL.

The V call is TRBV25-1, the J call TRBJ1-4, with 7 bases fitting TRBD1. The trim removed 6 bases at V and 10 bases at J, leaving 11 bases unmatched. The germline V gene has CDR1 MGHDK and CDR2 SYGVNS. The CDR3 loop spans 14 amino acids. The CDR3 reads CASRGGDYLRKLFF. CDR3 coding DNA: TGTGCCAGCAGAGGGGGCGACTATCTACGAAAACTGTTTTTT.

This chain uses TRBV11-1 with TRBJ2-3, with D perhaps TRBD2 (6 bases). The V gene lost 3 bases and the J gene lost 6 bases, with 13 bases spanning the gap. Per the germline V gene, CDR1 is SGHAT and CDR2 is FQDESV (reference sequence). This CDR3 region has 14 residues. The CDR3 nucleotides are TGTGCCAGCAGCTTGTTGACTAGTGCGGATACGCAGTATTTT. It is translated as CASSLLTSADTQYF.

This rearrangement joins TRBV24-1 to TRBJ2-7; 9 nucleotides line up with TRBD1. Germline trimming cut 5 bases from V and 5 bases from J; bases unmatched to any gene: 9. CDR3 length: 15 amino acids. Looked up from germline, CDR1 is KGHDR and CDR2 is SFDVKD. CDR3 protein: CATSGGTGWRDEQYF. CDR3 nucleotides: TGTGCCACCAGTGGAGGGACAGGGTGGCGAGACGAGCAGTACTTC.

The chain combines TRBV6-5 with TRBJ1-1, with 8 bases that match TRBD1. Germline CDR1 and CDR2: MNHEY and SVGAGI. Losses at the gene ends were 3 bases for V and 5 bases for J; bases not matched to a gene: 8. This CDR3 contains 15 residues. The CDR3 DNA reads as TGTGCCAGCAGTTATTCCCAGGGGGCCGGGACTGAAGCTTTCTTT. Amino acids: CASSYSQGAGTEAFF.

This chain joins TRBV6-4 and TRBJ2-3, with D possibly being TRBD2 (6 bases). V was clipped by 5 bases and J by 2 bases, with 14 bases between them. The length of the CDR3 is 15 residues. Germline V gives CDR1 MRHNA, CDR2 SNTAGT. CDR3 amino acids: CASSTGLSDTDTQYF. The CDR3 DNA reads TGTGCCAGCAGTACGGGACTCTCAGACACAGATACGCAGTATTTT.